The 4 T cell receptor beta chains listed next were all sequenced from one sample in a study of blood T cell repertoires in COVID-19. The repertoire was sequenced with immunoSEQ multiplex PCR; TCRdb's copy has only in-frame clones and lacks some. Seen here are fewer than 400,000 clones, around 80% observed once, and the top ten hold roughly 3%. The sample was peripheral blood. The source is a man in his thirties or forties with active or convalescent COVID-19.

The CDR3, as DNA: TGTGCCAGCAGCATAAACCGACAGACGGGTCGATCTGGCTACGAGCAGTACTTC. Encoded protein: CASSINRQTGRSGYEQYF. The genes are TRBV9 and TRBJ2-7; tentative D call: TRBD1 (5 bases). Germline assignment: CDR1 SGDLS and CDR2 YYNGEE. CDR3 length: 18 amino acids. Trimming removed 4 bases at V and 3 bases at J, with 26 bases between.

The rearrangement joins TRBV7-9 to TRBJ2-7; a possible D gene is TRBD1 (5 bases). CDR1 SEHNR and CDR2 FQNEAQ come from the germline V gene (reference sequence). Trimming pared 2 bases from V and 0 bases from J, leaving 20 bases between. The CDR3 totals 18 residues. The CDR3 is CASSLTPWHRYSSYEQYF. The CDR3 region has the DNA TGTGCCAGCAGCTTAACCCCCTGGCACAGGTATAGCTCCTACGAGCAGTACTTC.

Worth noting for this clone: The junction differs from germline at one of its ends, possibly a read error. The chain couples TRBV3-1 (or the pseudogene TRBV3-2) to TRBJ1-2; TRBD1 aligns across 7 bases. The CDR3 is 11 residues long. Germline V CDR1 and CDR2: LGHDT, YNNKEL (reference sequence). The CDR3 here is CASSSPGQLEF. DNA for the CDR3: TGTGCCAGCAGCTCACCGGGACAGCTGGAATTC.

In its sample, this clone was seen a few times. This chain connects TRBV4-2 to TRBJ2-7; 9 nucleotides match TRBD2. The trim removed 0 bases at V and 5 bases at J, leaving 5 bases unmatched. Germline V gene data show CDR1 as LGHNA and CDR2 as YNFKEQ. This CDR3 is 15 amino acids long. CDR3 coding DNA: TGTGCCAGCAGCCAAGAACTAGCGGGTCCACACGAGCAGTACTTC. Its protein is CASSQELAGPHEQYF.